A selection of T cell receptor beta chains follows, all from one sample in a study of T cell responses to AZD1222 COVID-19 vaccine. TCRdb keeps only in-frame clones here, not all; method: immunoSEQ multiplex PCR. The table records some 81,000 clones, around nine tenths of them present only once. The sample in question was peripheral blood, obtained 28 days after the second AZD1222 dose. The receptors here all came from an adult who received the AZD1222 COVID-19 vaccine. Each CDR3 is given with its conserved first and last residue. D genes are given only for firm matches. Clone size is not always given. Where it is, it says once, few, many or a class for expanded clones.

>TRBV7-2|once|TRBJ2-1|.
CASSSKTSSYNEQFF
TGTGCCAGCAGCTCAAAGACAAGCTCCTACAATGAGCAGTTCTTC
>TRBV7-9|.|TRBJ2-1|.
CASSLGRVVDEQFF
TGTGCCAGCAGCCTAGGGCGGGTAGTGGATGAGCAGTTCTTC
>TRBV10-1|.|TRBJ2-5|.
CASSESPGQETQYF
TGCGCCAGCAGTGAGTCGCCAGGTCAAGAGACCCAGTACTTC
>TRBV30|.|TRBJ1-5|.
CAWSVTTGPNQPQHF
TGTGCCTGGAGTGTAACGACAGGACCAAATCAGCCCCAGCATTTT
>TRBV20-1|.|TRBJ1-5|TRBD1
CSASGGGQGNQPQHF
TGCAGTGCTAGTGGAGGGGGACAGGGCAATCAGCCCCAGCATTTT
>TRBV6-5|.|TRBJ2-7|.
CAEPGGRYEQYF
TGTGCCGAACCCGGGGGCCGCTACGAGCAGTACTTC
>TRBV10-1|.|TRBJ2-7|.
CASSASRGKSSYEQYF
TGCGCCAGCAGTGCGTCCCGGGGAAAGAGCTCCTACGAGCAGTACTTC
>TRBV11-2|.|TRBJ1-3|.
CASSPTGFRGTIYF
TGTGCCAGCAGTCCAACAGGGTTTCGAGGCACCATATATTTT
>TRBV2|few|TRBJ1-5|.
CASSPGGTQPQHF
TGTGCCAGCAGTCCTGGGGGGACTCAGCCCCAGCATTTT
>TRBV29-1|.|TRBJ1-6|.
CSAGWDANSPLHF
TGCAGCGCGGGGTGGGATGCTAATTCACCCCTCCACTTT
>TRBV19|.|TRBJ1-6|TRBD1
CASSQARDRAAPLHF
TGTGCCAGTAGCCAGGCCCGGGACAGGGCTGCACCCCTCCACTTT
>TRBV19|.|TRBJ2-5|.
CASTARGYEETQYF
TGTGCCAGTACCGCGAGGGGGTACGAAGAGACCCAGTACTTC
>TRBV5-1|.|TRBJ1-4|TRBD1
CASSQVGDRVHEKLFF
TGCGCCAGCAGCCAAGTCGGGGACAGGGTACATGAAAAACTGTTTTTT
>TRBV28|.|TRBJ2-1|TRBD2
CASSPGDGGGYNEQFF
TGTGCCAGCAGTCCGGGGGATGGCGGGGGTTACAATGAGCAGTTCTTC
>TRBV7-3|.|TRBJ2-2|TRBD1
CASSPPGGAGELFF
TGTGCCAGCAGCCCCCCAGGGGGTGCCGGGGAGCTGTTTTTT
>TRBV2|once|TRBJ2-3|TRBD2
CASSPTGLADTQYF
TGTGCCAGCAGCCCCACGGGACTAGCAGATACGCAGTATTTT
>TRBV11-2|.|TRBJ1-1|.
CASSHGGSPNTEAFF
TGTGCCAGCAGCCATGGCGGGAGCCCGAACACTGAAGCTTTCTTT
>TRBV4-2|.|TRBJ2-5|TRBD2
CASSQDGVAGQETQYF
TGTGCCAGCAGCCAAGATGGGGTAGCGGGGCAAGAGACCCAGTACTTC
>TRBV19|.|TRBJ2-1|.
CASSIFQSEQFF
TGTGCCAGTAGTATCTTTCAAAGCGAGCAGTTCTTC
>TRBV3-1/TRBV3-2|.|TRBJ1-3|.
CASSLGNTIYF
TGTGCCAGCAGCCTCGGAAACACCATATATTTT
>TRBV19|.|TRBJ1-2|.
CASSRFPMGNYGYTF
TGTGCCAGTAGTCGGTTTCCCATGGGAAACTATGGCTACACCTTC
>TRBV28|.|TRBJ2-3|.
CASLRTPSTDTQYF
TGTGCCAGCCTGAGGACCCCTTCCACAGATACGCAGTATTTT
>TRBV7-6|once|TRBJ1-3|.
CASSSGNTIYF
TGTGCCAGCAGCTCTGGAAACACCATATATTTT
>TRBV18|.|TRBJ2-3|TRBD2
CASSPREASGITDTQYF
TGTGCCAGCTCACCACGGGAGGCTAGCGGGATAACAGATACGCAGTATTTT
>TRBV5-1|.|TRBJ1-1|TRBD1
CASSTGTGGLWSEAFF
TGCGCCAGCAGCACAGGGACAGGGGGCCTCTGGAGTGAAGCTTTCTTT
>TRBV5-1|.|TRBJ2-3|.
CASSLARGGTDTQYF
TGCGCCAGCAGCTTGGCCCGGGGAGGAACAGATACGCAGTATTTT
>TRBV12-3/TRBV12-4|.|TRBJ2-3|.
CASSRTSTDTQYF
TGTGCCAGCAGCCGTACTAGCACAGATACGCAGTATTTT
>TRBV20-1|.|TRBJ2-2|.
CSASLLRPGELFF
TGCAGTGCTAGTCTTTTGCGTCCCGGGGAGCTGTTTTTT